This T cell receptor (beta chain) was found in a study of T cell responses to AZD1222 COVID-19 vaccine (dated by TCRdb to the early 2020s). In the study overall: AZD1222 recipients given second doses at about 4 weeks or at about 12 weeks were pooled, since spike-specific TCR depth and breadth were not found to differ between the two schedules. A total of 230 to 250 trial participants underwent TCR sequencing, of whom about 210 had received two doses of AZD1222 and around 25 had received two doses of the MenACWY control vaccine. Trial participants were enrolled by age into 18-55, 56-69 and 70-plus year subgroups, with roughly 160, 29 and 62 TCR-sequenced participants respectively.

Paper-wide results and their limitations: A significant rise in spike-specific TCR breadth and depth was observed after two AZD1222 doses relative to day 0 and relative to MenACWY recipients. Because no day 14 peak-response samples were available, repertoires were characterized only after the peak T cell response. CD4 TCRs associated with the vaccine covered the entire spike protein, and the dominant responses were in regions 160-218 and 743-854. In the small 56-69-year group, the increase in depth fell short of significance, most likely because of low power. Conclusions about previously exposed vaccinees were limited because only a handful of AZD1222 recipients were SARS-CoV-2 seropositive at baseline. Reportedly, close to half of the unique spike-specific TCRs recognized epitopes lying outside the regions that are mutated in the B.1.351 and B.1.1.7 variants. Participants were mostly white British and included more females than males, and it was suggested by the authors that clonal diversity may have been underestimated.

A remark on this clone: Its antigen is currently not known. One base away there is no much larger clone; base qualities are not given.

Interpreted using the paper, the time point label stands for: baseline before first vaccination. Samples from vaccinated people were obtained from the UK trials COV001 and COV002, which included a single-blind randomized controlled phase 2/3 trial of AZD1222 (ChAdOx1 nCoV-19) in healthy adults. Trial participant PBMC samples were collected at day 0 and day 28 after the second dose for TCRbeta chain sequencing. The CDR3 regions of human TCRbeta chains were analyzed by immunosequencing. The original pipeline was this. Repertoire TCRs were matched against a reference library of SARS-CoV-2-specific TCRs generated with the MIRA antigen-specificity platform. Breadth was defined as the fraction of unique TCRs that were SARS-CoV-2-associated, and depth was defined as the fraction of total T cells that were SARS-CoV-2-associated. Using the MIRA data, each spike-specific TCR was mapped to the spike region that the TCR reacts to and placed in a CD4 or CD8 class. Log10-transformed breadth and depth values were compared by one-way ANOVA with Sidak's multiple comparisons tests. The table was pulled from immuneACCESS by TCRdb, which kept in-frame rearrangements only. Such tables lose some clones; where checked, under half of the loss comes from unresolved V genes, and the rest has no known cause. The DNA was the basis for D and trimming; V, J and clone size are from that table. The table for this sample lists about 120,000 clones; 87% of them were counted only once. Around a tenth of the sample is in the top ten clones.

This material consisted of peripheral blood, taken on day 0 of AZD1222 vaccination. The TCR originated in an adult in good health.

The CDR3: CASSLSAPGASGRARDTQYF. The bases are TGTGCCAGCAGTTTATCGGCCCCCGGTGCTAGCGGGAGGGCCAGAGATACGCAGTATTTT. In this chain, TRBV27 is recombined with TRBJ2-3; TRBD2 aligns with 12 central bases. The V end gives up 0 bases and the J end 5 bases, leaving 15 bases in the junction not matched to a gene. The CDR3 measures 20 amino acids from cysteine to phenylalanine. Only CDR3 DNA remains: 60 bases, in frame from the first base. Taken from the germline V gene (reference sequence), the CDR1 and CDR2 loops are MNHEY and SMNVEV.